The following is a T cell receptor (beta chain) sequence with its context. Its antigen is unidentified. V shed 6 bases and J shed 0 bases, with 12 bases lying between them. The germline V gene encodes CDR1 MNHNS and CDR2 SASEGT. The CDR3 length is 15 residues. This record belongs to a study of T cells in Graves' hyperthyroidism and ophthalmopathy. The investigators amplified TCR beta CDR3 regions from RNA transcripts. The TCR CDR3 first-round RT-PCR relied on the HTBI primer set. MiXCR, run by TCRdb on the multiplex PCR reads, gives a single entry per CDR3 protein. The table shows 250,000 to 300,000 distinct CDR3 sequences, with 14% to 15% occurring only once. Predating any ophthalmopathy symptoms, the blood sample was taken at first hyperthyroidism diagnosis. Study observations and caveats: Blood samples included most of the expanded thyroid clonotypes exceeding 0.001.

The sequencing input was blood. The chain carries TRBV6-1 and TRBJ2-1; the D gene could be TRBD1 or TRBD2 (5 bases each). The TCR was taken from a woman aged 40 to 50 with Graves' hyperthyroidism that later progressed to Graves' ophthalmopathy. The CDR3 here is CASSLGTNSYNEQFF. The CDR3 DNA is TGTGCCAGCAGCCTCGGGACCAACTCCTACAATGAGCAGTTCTTC.